This T cell receptor (beta chain) emerged from a study of T-cell memory formation after mild COVID-19. V lost 6 bases to trimming and J lost 11 bases; unmatched junction nucleotides: 9. From germline, CDR1 is MNHEY and CDR2 SVGAGI. The CDR3 has 14 amino acids. One entry per CDR3 protein, called by TCRdb with MiXCR from the 5' RACE reads. The repertoire holds about 120,000 distinct CDR3 sequences, with about 24% as singletons. The TCR originated in a young man who had mild COVID-19 (a few samples of this study predate the infection). Cell type and time point are not known. V gene TRBV6-5 combines with J gene TRBJ1-6; TRBD1 matches 8 bases. The specimen was PBMCs or a T cell subset sorted from them (not recorded which). The CDR3, as DNA: TGTGCCAGCAGGGGGGGACAGGAGCTAACACCCCTCCACTTT. Protein: CASRGGQELTPLHF.